This TCR beta chain was identified during a study of CD8+ T cells in alopecia areata. Study summary: Patients received oral tofacitinib, 5 to 10 mg twice daily, for moderate-to-severe alopecia areata. Severity scores in treated patients reflected the percentage of scalp affected.

Investigators isolated RNA and reverse transcribed it into cDNA to act as the sequencing template. Sequencing was performed with immunoSEQ multiplex PCR; in TCRdb, only in-frame clones are kept and a portion is missing. The repertoire consists of over 90,000 clones, with 80% to 90% occurring once and the leading ten covering around 10%. Stated treatment: oral pan-JAK inhibitor, 5-10 mg twice daily. The sequences come from CD8+ T cells sorted from blood, collected between weeks 30 and 35, from a patient treated with tofacitinib. This receptor was taken from a human donor with alopecia areata.

The CDR3 region is CSVVFPGQRGDTQYF. Here the CDR3 DNA reads TGCAGCGTTGTTTTTCCGGGACAAAGAGGAGATACGCAGTATTTT. V gene TRBV29-1 combines with J gene TRBJ2-3, with D possibly being TRBD1 (6 bases). V lost 4 bases, J lost 5 bases, and 19 bases lay in between. This CDR3 contains 15 residues. The germline CDR1 and CDR2 sequences are SQVTM and ANQGSEA.